This T cell receptor beta chain was profiled in a study of Graves' ophthalmopathy and Graves' hyperthyroidism. For repertoire sequencing, the TCR beta CDR3 regions were amplified from RNA transcripts. First-round RT-PCR used HTBI primers; second-round multiplex PCR followed. TCRdb recomputed calls from the multiplex PCR reads with MiXCR, one row per CDR3 protein. The sample holds fewer than 70,000 distinct CDR3 sequences, roughly 46% seen once. None of the included patients had other autoimmune diseases, uncontrolled infections, pregnancy or lactation, as these led to exclusion. Study-level results: The model forecast ophthalmopathy progression, reaching roughly 71% sensitivity and approximately 72% specificity.

This clonotype came up many times. Its target is not known. The V gene end was trimmed by 2 bases and the J gene end by 4 bases; junction bases not matched to a gene: 4. This CDR3 spans 15 amino acids. Germline-derived CDR1 and CDR2 are LNHDA and SQIVND (reference sequence). The specimen sequenced was peripheral blood. The chain links TRBV19 to TRBJ2-2; 7 bases agree with TRBD2. The receptor comes from an adult woman with Graves' ophthalmopathy. CDR3 residues: CASSISAGATGELFF. CDR3 DNA: TGTGCCAGTAGTATAAGTGCGGGAGCCACCGGGGAGCTGTTTTTT.